The 17 T cell receptor beta chains presented below share a single source sample, sequenced in a study of blood T cells in healthy people across ages. The authors ran a second PCR of about 7 to 12 cycles using a sample-barcoded 5' primer and a J-beta primer mix. A single record per CDR3 protein comes from TCRdb applying MiXCR to the 5' RACE reads. Altogether 600,000 or so distinct CDR3 sequences are present, around half being singletons, with the ten largest covering just under 25%. Sequencing was done on a sample of blood. The receptors originated from an elderly man in good health.

This clonotype occurred many times. The chain recombines TRBV6-5 with TRBJ2-7, with D tentatively TRBD1 or TRBD2 (5 bases each). CDR3 length: 14 residues. The V gene's germline CDR1 is MNHEY and CDR2 SVGAGI. V gave up 2 bases and J gave up 0 bases, with 8 bases separating them. CDR3 sequence (DNA): TGTGCCAGCAGTTACCGTGGGGGCTCCTACGAGCAGTACTTC. This translates into CASSYRGGSYEQYF.

V and J are TRBV4-3 and TRBJ2-3; D remains unclear. V lost 0 bases, J lost 7 bases, and 8 bases lay in between. CDR3 length: 13 residues. Germline CDR1 LGHNA, CDR2 YSLEER. The CDR3 nucleotides read TGCGCCAGCAGCCAAGATGGGGTCAATACGCAGTATTTT. Amino acids: CASSQDGVNTQYF.

Comments on this clonotype: Since a much larger clone is just one base distant, this may be a read error. This chain links TRBV3-1 with TRBJ2-7; 8 bases line up with TRBD1. Germline V gives CDR1 LGHDT, CDR2 YNNKEL (reference sequence). The CDR3 loop spans 16 amino acids. In nucleotides, the CDR3 is TGTGCCAGCAGCCAAGTGACCAGGACAGGGAGCTACGAGCGGTACTTC. It is translated as CASSQVTRTGSYERYF.

V usage is TRBV7-6 and J usage is TRBJ2-7, with D possibly called TRBD1 or TRBD2 (6 bases each). Near its end, the DNA agrees better with TRBJ2-5, so the J call may be wrong. The germline V gene has CDR1 SGHVS and CDR2 FNYEAQ. This CDR3 is 15 amino acids long. The CDR3 here is CASSSRGTSAETQYF. CDR3 sequence (DNA): TGTGCCAGCAGCTCACGGGGGACAAGCGCAGAGACCCAGTACTTC.

The chain is built from TRBV6-1 and TRBJ2-7, with D perhaps matching TRBD1 (6 bases). The V gene lost 2 bases and the J gene lost 7 bases, with 12 bases spanning the gap. The CDR3 runs 13 residues. Germline lookup yields CDR1 MNHNS and CDR2 SASEGT. For the CDR3, the DNA is TGTGCCAGCAGTGAACACCGACAGGAGGAGCAGTACTTC. Residues: CASSEHRQEEQYF.

DNA of the CDR3: TGCGCCAGCAGCCAAAACTCCGGACTAGCGGGGGTCCAAGAGACCCAGTACTTC. It encodes CASSQNSGLAGVQETQYF. This chain links TRBV4-3 with TRBJ2-5, with TRBD2 matching over 13 bases. CDR3 length equals 18 residues. V lost 2 bases and J lost 1; bases outside the gene matches: 7. Germline CDR1 and CDR2: LGHNA and YSLEER.

This chain connects TRBV12-3 or TRBV12-4 to TRBJ2-7, with 9 bases identical to TRBD2. The CDR3 is 15 residues long. Trimming cost V 6 bases and J 2 bases; bases outside gene matches: 8. The CDR3 nucleotides read TGTGCCAGCAGCCCGGGCGGGGGGGCCACCTACGAGCAGTACTTC. This translates into CASSPGGGATYEQYF.

The chain uses TRBV20-1 and TRBJ2-6; 15 bases are shared with TRBD2. Per the germline V gene, CDR1 is DFQATT and CDR2 is SNEGSKA (reference sequence). The CDR3 extends over 16 amino acids. Unmatched junction bases numbered 2, after V lost 6 bases and J lost 2 bases. The CDR3 protein is CSARTSGGAGANVLTF. DNA for the CDR3: TGCAGTGCAAGGACTAGCGGGGGGGCTGGGGCCAACGTCCTGACTTTC.

The rearrangement links TRBV20-1 to TRBJ2-3; D tentatively fits TRBD1 or TRBD2 (5 bases each). The CDR3 runs to 17 residues. The germline gives CDR1 DFQATT, CDR2 SNEGSKA (reference sequence). Deletions cut 0 bases from V and 5 bases from J, with 21 bases between. CDR3 DNA: TGCAGTGCTAGAGATCGTGGGACGACCCGGTTTGTAGATACGCAGTATTTT. This gives the protein CSARDRGTTRFVDTQYF.

V gene TRBV7-2 combines with J gene TRBJ2-1, with TRBD1 identical over 7 bases. The CDR3 has 15 residues. Germline V CDR1 and CDR2: SGHTA, FQGNSA. The V and J ends lost 1 base and 2 bases, in that order; junction bases with no gene match: 2. The DNA of the CDR3 is TGTGCCAGCAGCTTAGAACAGGGGACCTACAATGAGCAGTTCTTC. This encodes CASSLEQGTYNEQFF.

The chain joins TRBV20-1 to TRBJ1-5; possibly TRBD1 for D (5 bases). This CDR3 has 15 amino acids. Trimming pared 2 bases from V and 3 bases from J, leaving 14 bases between. Germline V gene sequence: CDR1 DFQATT, CDR2 SNEGSKA (reference sequence). The CDR3, as DNA: TGCAGTGCTAGACCCCCTACAGGCGACAATCAGCCCCAGCATTTT. Protein: CSARPPTGDNQPQHF.

This clonotype turned up a few times. J is TRBJ2-7 and V is TRBV7-9; D not certain. Germline V CDR1 and CDR2: SEHNR, FQNEAQ (reference sequence). The germline V and J ends were trimmed by 3 bases and 7 bases, with 16 bases remaining between them. The CDR3 totals 14 residues. CDR3 protein: CASSFDSPVSEQYF. CDR3 sequence (DNA): TGTGCCAGCAGCTTTGACTCCCCGGTGTCGGAGCAGTACTTC.

This sequence joins TRBV27 and TRBJ2-7; maybe TRBD2 (6 bases). Trimming removed 6 bases from V and 2 bases from J, with 17 bases in between. The CDR3 consists of 15 residues. Germline V lookup: CDR1 MNHEY, CDR2 SMNVEV (reference sequence). The CDR3 DNA reads TGTGCCAGCAGAAATAGCGCGGGACGGACCTACGAGCAGTACTTC. Translated, it gives CASRNSAGRTYEQYF.

The chain is built from TRBV7-8 and TRBJ1-2; 7 positions match TRBD1. V lost 5 bases to trimming and J lost 3 bases; unmatched junction nucleotides: 9. This CDR3 comprises 15 residues. CDR1 is SGHVS and CDR2 is FQNEAQ in the germline V gene. CDR3 in amino acids: CASSPGTVQDYGYTF. Written as DNA, the CDR3 is TGTGCCAGCAGCCCCGGGACAGTTCAGGACTATGGCTACACCTTC.

This clonotype has more than one count but fewer than ten. DNA for the CDR3: TGTGCCAGCAGCCGAGACGCAGCCACAGATACGCAGTATTTT. Translation gives CASSRDAATDTQYF. The chain has TRBV7-2 and TRBJ2-3; D unclear. V dropped 5 bases and J dropped 2 bases, with 11 bases sitting between them. The CDR3 loop spans 14 amino acids. Germline CDR1 reads SGHTA; CDR2 reads FQGNSA.

The J gene is TRBJ2-7, the V gene TRBV7-2, with TRBD1 as a possible D gene (5 bases). This CDR3 has 13 residues. Trimming shortened V by 5 bases and J by 4 bases, and 12 bases separated the two germline ends. Germline CDR1 and CDR2: SGHTA and FQGNSA. CDR3 amino acids: CASSQMKGYEQYF. The CDR3 nucleotides read TGTGCCAGCAGCCAGATGAAGGGGTACGAGCAGTACTTC.

The rearrangement uses TRBV12-3 or TRBV12-4 and TRBJ2-4; D might be TRBD2 (6 bases). The CDR3 totals 17 residues. V dropped 3 bases and J dropped 0 bases, with 15 bases sitting between them. The CDR3 loop reads CASSFRAGILAKNIQYF. The CDR3 DNA reads TGTGCCAGCAGTTTCAGGGCGGGGATCCTAGCCAAAAACATTCAGTACTTC.